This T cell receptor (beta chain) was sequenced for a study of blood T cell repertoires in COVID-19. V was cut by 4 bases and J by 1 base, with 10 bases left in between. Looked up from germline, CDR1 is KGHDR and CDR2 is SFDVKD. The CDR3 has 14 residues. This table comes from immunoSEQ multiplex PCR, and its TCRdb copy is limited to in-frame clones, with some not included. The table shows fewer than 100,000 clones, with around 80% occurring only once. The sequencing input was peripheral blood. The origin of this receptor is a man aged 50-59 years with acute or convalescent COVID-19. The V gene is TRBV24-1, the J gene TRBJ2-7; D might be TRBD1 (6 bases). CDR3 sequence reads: CATSETDRSYEQYF. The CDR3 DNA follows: TGTGCCACCAGTGAGACCGACAGGTCCTACGAGCAGTACTTC.